This T cell receptor (beta chain) was recovered during a study of neurological immune-mediated disorders. Synthesis of cDNA used 5'RACE (with 10-nucleotide random UMIs). TCRdb itself ran the 5' RACE reads through MiXCR, one entry per CDR3 protein. This sample has tens of thousands of distinct CDR3 sequences, with around 4.5% found just once. This clonotype was observed many times. Time point denoted: longitudinal time-point 3. PBMCs stored at -80 C, 2 million in total, were the source of the unsorted libraries. The length of the CDR3 is 13 residues. Germline V CDR1 and CDR2: SQVTM, ANQGSEA. Trimming left V 0 bases short and J 0 bases short, with 5 bases between.

This sequence originates from an older woman with multiple sclerosis. Sequences were obtained from PBMCs. V gene TRBV29-1 combines with J gene TRBJ1-1; the D is unclear. The CDR3 loop reads CSVEDGLNTEAFF. In nucleotides, the CDR3 is TGCAGCGTTGAAGACGGACTGAACACTGAAGCTTTCTTT.